This T cell receptor (beta chain) originates from a study of CD8+ T cells in alopecia areata. Germline loops: CDR1 MGHDK, CDR2 SYGVNS. This CDR3 spans 16 amino acids. With 3 bases clipped from V and 0 bases from J, the junction kept 4 bases outside the gene matches. Treatment noted: oral pan-JAK inhibitor, 5-10 mg twice daily. The authors extracted RNA and reverse transcribed it into cDNA as the sequencing template. Produced via immunoSEQ multiplex PCR; TCRdb's table is partial and in-frame only. The sample holds approximately 200,000 clones, 40% to 45% seen once. This clonotype originated in a human donor with alopecia areata. The sample was CD4+ T cells sorted from blood, taken around week 36, from a patient treated with tofacitinib. The chain links TRBV25-1 to TRBJ2-1, with TRBD2 identical over 8 bases. For the CDR3, the DNA is TGTGCCAGCAGTGATAGACTAGCGAGCTCCTACAATGAGCAGTTCTTC. Translating gives CASSDRLASSYNEQFF. The complete variable domain, with remaining parts taken from reference TRBV25-1 and TRBJ2-1, reads EADIYQTPRYLVIGTGKKITLECSQTMGHDKMYWYQQDPGMELHLIHYSYGVNSTEKGDLSSESTVSRIRTEHFPLTLESARPSHTSQYLCASSDRLASSYNEQFFGPGTRLTVL.